A selection of T cell receptor beta chains follows, all from one sample in a study of CD8+ T cells in alopecia areata. Generated by immunoSEQ multiplex PCR, the TCRdb table keeps only in-frame clones and is missing some. The table records around 190,000 clones, roughly three fifths of them present only once. The starting material was CD4+ T cells sorted from blood, obtained at week 4, from a patient treated with tofacitinib. Source of these receptors: a human donor with alopecia areata. Both conserved end residues are part of each CDR3. The D gene is left open where the match is weak. Rows give clone size only sometimes, using once, few, many, or a class for an expanded clone.

abundance: NA; v_gene: TRBV5-1; j_gene: TRBJ2-5; d_gene: NA; CDR3aa: CASSRETTGRETQYF
abundance: NA; v_gene: TRBV4-1; j_gene: TRBJ2-7; d_gene: NA; CDR3aa: CASSQEVGSYEQYF
abundance: NA; v_gene: TRBV4-1; j_gene: TRBJ2-2; d_gene: NA; CDR3aa: CASSQQPGITNTGELFF
abundance: NA; v_gene: TRBV29-1; j_gene: TRBJ1-1; d_gene: NA; CDR3aa: CSVYRGDTEAFF
abundance: few; v_gene: TRBV6-1; j_gene: TRBJ1-2; d_gene: TRBD1; CDR3aa: CASNNGGGGAYGYTF
abundance: NA; v_gene: TRBV28; j_gene: TRBJ1-1; d_gene: NA; CDR3aa: CASSFASPERNTEAFF
abundance: NA; v_gene: TRBV4-3; j_gene: TRBJ2-1; d_gene: NA; CDR3aa: CASSQVPREKQFF
abundance: NA; v_gene: TRBV29-1; j_gene: TRBJ1-1; d_gene: NA; CDR3aa: CSVEGTGANEAFF
abundance: NA; v_gene: TRBV5-1; j_gene: TRBJ2-3; d_gene: TRBD2; CDR3aa: CASSGASGSDTQYF
abundance: few; v_gene: TRBV29-1; j_gene: TRBJ2-3; d_gene: TRBD1; CDR3aa: CSVDMADRGRTDTQYF
abundance: NA; v_gene: TRBV30; j_gene: TRBJ2-5; d_gene: NA; CDR3aa: CAWSVQGMATQYF
abundance: NA; v_gene: TRBV14; j_gene: TRBJ2-1; d_gene: TRBD2; CDR3aa: CATRRTLAGGPLDEQFF
abundance: few; v_gene: TRBV7-2; j_gene: TRBJ2-6; d_gene: NA; CDR3aa: CASSAGQGANVLTF
abundance: NA; v_gene: TRBV29-1; j_gene: TRBJ2-7; d_gene: TRBD2; CDR3aa: CSVGLAGGPFGGYEQYF
abundance: NA; v_gene: TRBV15; j_gene: TRBJ2-5; d_gene: TRBD1; CDR3aa: CATSRRDRLKEVQYF
abundance: NA; v_gene: TRBV11-3; j_gene: TRBJ2-3; d_gene: NA; CDR3aa: CASSPGMDASTDTQYF
abundance: NA; v_gene: TRBV9; j_gene: TRBJ2-5; d_gene: NA; CDR3aa: CASSVAGLGETQYF
abundance: NA; v_gene: TRBV30; j_gene: TRBJ2-1; d_gene: TRBD2; CDR3aa: CAWSLPSGGGNEQFF
abundance: NA; v_gene: TRBV4-1; j_gene: TRBJ2-1; d_gene: NA; CDR3aa: CASSQEGFSEQFF
abundance: NA; v_gene: TRBV23-1; j_gene: TRBJ2-4; d_gene: NA; CDR3aa: CASRAGQLLAKNIQYF
abundance: NA; v_gene: TRBV6-6; j_gene: TRBJ2-7; d_gene: NA; CDR3aa: CASSPSSYEQYF
abundance: NA; v_gene: TRBV7-3; j_gene: TRBJ2-1; d_gene: NA; CDR3aa: CASSFRPDNEQFF
abundance: NA; v_gene: TRBV29-1; j_gene: TRBJ2-5; d_gene: NA; CDR3aa: CSAMKTPETQYF
abundance: NA; v_gene: TRBV11-2; j_gene: TRBJ2-7; d_gene: NA; CDR3aa: CASSLTAGRATPYEQYF